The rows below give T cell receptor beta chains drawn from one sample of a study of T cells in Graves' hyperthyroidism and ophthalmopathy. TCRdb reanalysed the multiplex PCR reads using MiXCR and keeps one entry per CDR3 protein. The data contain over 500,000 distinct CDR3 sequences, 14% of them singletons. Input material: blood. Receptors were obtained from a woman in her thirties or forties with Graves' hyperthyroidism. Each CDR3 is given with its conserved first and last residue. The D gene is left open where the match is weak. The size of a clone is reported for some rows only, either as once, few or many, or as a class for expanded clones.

CASSSSGLAAYEQYF TGTGCCAGCAGCTCGAGTGGACTAGCAGCGTACGAGCAGTACTTC TRBJ2-7 many TRBV27 TRBD2
CASSQPGGTSGSAEQYF TGTGCCAGCAGCCAACCGGGCGGGACTAGCGGGAGTGCCGAGCAGTACTTC TRBJ2-7 - TRBV3-1 TRBD2
CASSPGGVNSPLHF TGTGCCAGCAGCCCCGGCGGGGTGAATTCACCCCTCCACTTT TRBJ1-6 many TRBV3-1 -
CASGLTVNTEAFF TGTGCCAGCGGATTGACTGTGAACACTGAAGCTTTCTTT TRBJ1-1 - TRBV12-3/TRBV12-4 -
CASSRPTTGKNIQYF TGTGCCAGCAGTCGACCCACAACGGGCAAAAACATTCAGTACTTC TRBJ2-4 many TRBV2 -
CASKSGAASGIYERYF TGTGCCAGCAAAAGTGGGGCGGCTAGCGGGATCTACGAGCGGTACTTC TRBJ2-7 many TRBV3-1 TRBD2
CASSLYEGPSNQPQHF TGTGCCAGCAGCTTGTACGAGGGGCCCAGCAATCAGCCCCAGCATTTT TRBJ1-5 - TRBV5-8 -
CASSFEQGGQPQHF TGTGCCAGCAGTTTTGAACAGGGCGGGCAGCCCCAGCATTTT TRBJ1-5 many TRBV28 -
CASSEVGQGAHEQFF TGCGCCAGCAGTGAAGTGGGACAGGGGGCCCATGAGCAGTTCTTC TRBJ2-1 - TRBV10-1 TRBD1
CASSHRGIYGYTF TGTGCCAGCAGCCACAGGGGAATCTATGGCTACACCTTC TRBJ1-2 few TRBV27 TRBD1
CASSKGVGTSNQPQHF TGTGCCAGTAGTAAAGGCGTCGGGACAAGCAATCAGCCCCAGCATTTT TRBJ1-5 - TRBV19 -
CASVVNTEAFF TGTGCCAGCGTGGTGAACACTGAAGCTTTCTTT TRBJ1-1 many TRBV28 -
CAWTPRGPRTEAFF TGTGCCTGGACCCCCCGGGGTCCGCGGACTGAAGCTTTCTTT TRBJ1-1 many TRBV30 -
CASSAGQAKNIQYF TGTGCCAGCAGCGCGGGACAGGCCAAAAACATTCAGTACTTC TRBJ2-4 - TRBV9 TRBD1
CASSLSRPMGSSEAFF TGTGCCAGCAGTTTATCGCGACCTATGGGCAGCTCTGAAGCTTTCTTT TRBJ1-1 few TRBV27 -
CASSIPGQNYEQYF TGTGCCAGCAGCATACCGGGACAGAACTACGAGCAGTACTTC TRBJ2-7 many TRBV11-1 TRBD1
CASSQEGAAYGYTF TGTGCCAGCAGCCAAGAGGGAGCAGCCTATGGCTACACCTTC TRBJ1-2 few TRBV3-1 -
CATSRKTSGGVNEQFF TGTGCCACCAGCAGAAAAACTAGCGGGGGAGTCAATGAGCAGTTCTTC TRBJ2-1 many TRBV15 TRBD2
CASSLALEGEQFF TGTGCTAGCAGCTTAGCTCTAGAGGGTGAGCAGTTCTTC TRBJ2-1 few TRBV7-7 -
CASSLQFNEQFF TGTGCCAGCAGCTTGCAGTTCAACGAGCAGTTCTTC TRBJ2-1 - TRBV5-6 -
CASSQTNEQFF TGTGCCAGCAGTCAGACGAATGAGCAGTTCTTC TRBJ2-1 many TRBV12-3/TRBV12-4 -
CASSQDLTEGNEKLFF TGTGCCAGCAGCCAAGATTTAACGGAAGGGAATGAAAAACTGTTTTTT TRBJ1-4 many TRBV3-1 -
CASLGGQNTEAFF TGTGCCAGCCTAGGGGGTCAGAACACTGAAGCTTTCTTT TRBJ1-1 many TRBV12-3/TRBV12-4 -
CASNYLADEQFF TGTGCCAGCAATTACCTAGCCGATGAGCAGTTCTTC TRBJ2-1 - TRBV6-9 -
CASMTGGYTIYF TGTGCCAGCATGACAGGGGGCTACACCATATATTTT TRBJ1-3 many TRBV28 TRBD1
CAIKGHELASSDEQFF TGTGCCATCAAAGGACATGAACTAGCCTCTTCGGATGAGCAGTTCTTC TRBJ2-1 - TRBV10-3 -
CATSRRQAQETQYF TGTGCCACCAGCAGACGACAGGCCCAAGAGACCCAGTACTTC TRBJ2-5 - TRBV15 -
CASSPAGPIGNEQFF TGTGCCAGTAGCCCCGCCGGGCCGATCGGAAATGAGCAGTTCTTC TRBJ2-1 many TRBV19 -
CASSLGTRDYEQYF TGTGCCAGCAGCCTCGGGACACGAGACTACGAGCAGTACTTC TRBJ2-7 many TRBV3-1 -
CSARPTSGSYNEQFF TGCAGTGCTAGACCCACTAGCGGCTCCTACAATGAGCAGTTCTTC TRBJ2-1 - TRBV20-1 TRBD2
CASRSAGGGYEQYF TGTGCCAGTCGATCGGCGGGAGGAGGCTACGAGCAGTACTTC TRBJ2-7 many TRBV6-1 TRBD2
CASSFSGGGNQPQHF TGTGCCAGCAGTTTTTCAGGGGGAGGCAATCAGCCCCAGCATTTT TRBJ1-5 many TRBV12-3/TRBV12-4 TRBD1
CASSSTANTEAFF TGTGCCAGCAGCTCGACTGCGAACACTGAAGCTTTCTTT TRBJ1-1 many TRBV11-1 -